Here is one T cell receptor (beta chain) with its context. Its antigen remains unknown. The data were taken from a study of cytomegalovirus exposure and HLA in healthy donors. Across the whole study: Unique TCRs numbering roughly 85 million, obtained from HLA-typed donors, made up an early data release.

The study ran its PCR with 60 Vbeta and 13 Jbeta primers. This table comes from immunoSEQ multiplex PCR, and its TCRdb copy is limited to in-frame clones, with some not included. The sample has around 140,000 clones; around two thirds are singletons. Findings of the study overall: The only immune exposure information that was available was CMV serostatus. Among the CMV-associated chains, a few were confirmed in vitro as specific for CMV antigens.

V shed 8 bases, J shed 9 bases, and the junction held 8 bases outside the gene matches. CDR3 size: 15 residues. CDR1 and CDR2 from the germline V gene are SGHAT and FQNNGV. This TCR derives from a woman between 35 and 50 years old in good health and CMV-seronegative. The sample consisted of PBMCs. The chain joins TRBV11-2 to TRBJ2-1; TRBD2 matches 15 bases. The CDR3 region is CASHGLAGGPSEQFF. Written as DNA, the CDR3 is TGTGCCAGCCACGGACTAGCGGGGGGGCCAAGTGAGCAGTTCTTC.